The present TCR beta chain was sequenced within a study of PD-1 blockade in classical Hodgkin lymphoma. The study's findings and limits: Compared with healthy donors, newly diagnosed patients reportedly showed lower baseline TCR diversity. Factors driving the repertoire differences, possibly disease activity or prior therapy, remain undefined.

The protocol was immunoSEQ multiplex PCR, while the TCRdb copy is restricted to in-frame clones and leaves out a portion. The profile shows 17,000 or so clones, roughly 86% of them singletons. A word on this clone: Its antigen is currently unknown.

CDR3 size: 17 residues. Unmatched junction bases numbered 13, after V lost 2 bases and J lost 7 bases. Germline V CDR1 and CDR2: LNHDA, SQIVND (reference sequence). Regarding time point: newly diagnosed, previously untreated cHL patient sample. Investigators turned to newly diagnosed, untreated classical Hodgkin lymphoma PBMCs for comparison. Sequencing used peripheral blood mononuclear cells (PBMCs). The chain employs TRBV19 and TRBJ2-1; 8 nucleotides match TRBD2. This sequence originates from a human donor with classical Hodgkin lymphoma. The CDR3 region has the DNA TGTGCCAGTAGTATAACGGGCGACGGGGGGGTTAGGAATGAGCAGTTCTTC. Translating gives CASSITGDGGVRNEQFF. Based on the CDR3 plus reference TRBV19 and TRBJ2-1, the full variable domain is DGGITQSPKYLFRKEGQNVTLSCEQNLNHDAMYWYRQDPGQGLRLIYYSQIVNDFQKGDIAEGYSVSREKKESFPLTVTSAQKNPTAFYLCASSITGDGGVRNEQFFGPGTRLTVL.